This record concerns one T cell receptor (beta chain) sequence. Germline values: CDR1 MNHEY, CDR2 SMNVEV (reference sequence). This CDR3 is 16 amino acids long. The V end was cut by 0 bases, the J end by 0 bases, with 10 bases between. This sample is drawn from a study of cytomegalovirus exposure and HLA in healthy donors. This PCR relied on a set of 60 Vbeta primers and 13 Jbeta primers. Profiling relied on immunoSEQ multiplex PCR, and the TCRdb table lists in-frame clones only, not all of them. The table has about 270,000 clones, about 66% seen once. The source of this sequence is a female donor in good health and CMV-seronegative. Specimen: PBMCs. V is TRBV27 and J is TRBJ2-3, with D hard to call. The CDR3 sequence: CASSLSTVSSTDTQYF. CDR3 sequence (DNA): TGTGCCAGCAGTTTATCCACAGTCTCTAGCACAGATACGCAGTATTTT.